A selection of T cell receptor beta chains follows, all from one sample in a study of OX40 agonist ivuxolimab in advanced cancers. Using immunoSEQ multiplex PCR, the repertoire was profiled, and TCRdb retains in-frame clones only, with some absent. The data contain about 58,000 clones, around 79% of them singletons. Specimen: CD4+ or CD8+ T cells sorted from blood, collected in a trial of the OX40 agonist ivuxolimab. These receptors all stem from an adult with an advanced solid tumor such as melanoma, head and neck, liver or kidney cancer. The CDR3 runs from the conserved cysteine through the conserved F or W. The D gene is left open where the match is weak. The size entry is marked missing in some rows and otherwise reads once, few, many or a size class.

v_gene: TRBV15
len: 13
d_gene: -
j_gene: TRBJ2-7
abundance: few
CDR3nt: TGTGCCACCAGCAGGGTGAGAGATGGCGAGCAGTACTTC
CDR3aa: CATSRVRDGEQYF

v_gene: TRBV13
len: 15
d_gene: TRBD1
j_gene: TRBJ2-7
abundance: few
CDR3nt: TGTGCCAGCAGCCCCCGGACAGGATTCTCCTACGAGCAGTACTTC
CDR3aa: CASSPRTGFSYEQYF

v_gene: TRBV10-3
len: 16
d_gene: TRBD1
j_gene: TRBJ2-3
abundance: once
CDR3nt: TGTGCCATCAGCGGGATCAGGACAGGAGGTACAGATACGCAGTATTTT
CDR3aa: CAISGIRTGGTDTQYF

v_gene: TRBV20-1
len: 11
d_gene: -
j_gene: TRBJ2-1
abundance: -
CDR3nt: TGCAGTGCTAGTAAGGTTAATGAGCAGTTCTTC
CDR3aa: CSASKVNEQFF

v_gene: TRBV19
len: 12
d_gene: -
j_gene: TRBJ2-5
abundance: -
CDR3nt: TGTGCCAGTAGACAGACCCCAGGTGCCCAGTACTTC
CDR3aa: CASRQTPGAQYF

v_gene: TRBV7-9
len: 16
d_gene: -
j_gene: TRBJ2-6
abundance: -
CDR3nt: TGTGCCAGCAGCAGAGACAGGACGTCTGGGGCCAACGTCCTGACTTTC
CDR3aa: CASSRDRTSGANVLTF

v_gene: TRBV2
len: 13
d_gene: -
j_gene: TRBJ1-1
abundance: -
CDR3nt: TGTGCCAGCAGTGGACAGTCGAACACTGAAGCTTTCTTT
CDR3aa: CASSGQSNTEAFF

v_gene: TRBV4-1
len: 13
d_gene: TRBD1
j_gene: TRBJ1-2
abundance: few
CDR3nt: TGCGCCAGCAGCCAACCGACAGGGTTCGGCTACACCTTC
CDR3aa: CASSQPTGFGYTF

v_gene: TRBV7-3
len: 15
d_gene: TRBD2
j_gene: TRBJ2-3
abundance: -
CDR3nt: TGTGCCAGCAGCCACAAGCGGGGCGCGATAGATACGCAGTATTTT
CDR3aa: CASSHKRGAIDTQYF

v_gene: TRBV28
len: 16
d_gene: TRBD1
j_gene: TRBJ2-1
abundance: few
CDR3nt: TGTGCCAGCAGTTTACCGTACAGGGGCCGTTTTGATGAGCAGTTCTTC
CDR3aa: CASSLPYRGRFDEQFF

v_gene: TRBV19
len: 16
d_gene: -
j_gene: TRBJ2-1
abundance: -
CDR3nt: TGTGCCAGTAGTGCCCCACGGGGGTCCTCCTACAATGAGCAGTTCTTC
CDR3aa: CASSAPRGSSYNEQFF

v_gene: TRBV15
len: 15
d_gene: -
j_gene: TRBJ1-6
abundance: few
CDR3nt: TGTGCCACCAGCAGAGATTCTAACGGCGGTTCACCCCTCCACTTT
CDR3aa: CATSRDSNGGSPLHF

v_gene: TRBV30
len: 13
d_gene: -
j_gene: TRBJ2-7
abundance: few
CDR3nt: TGTGCCTGGAGTGTGCGAGGACCCTACGAGCAGTACTTC
CDR3aa: CAWSVRGPYEQYF

v_gene: TRBV5-1
len: 14
d_gene: TRBD1
j_gene: TRBJ2-1
abundance: -
CDR3nt: TGCGCCAGCAGCTTTCAGGGGGCGCAGGATGAGCAGTTCTTC
CDR3aa: CASSFQGAQDEQFF

v_gene: TRBV19
len: 16
d_gene: -
j_gene: TRBJ2-5
abundance: -
CDR3nt: TGTGCCAGTAGCCCATGGGCGGAACGTACCAGGGAGACCCAGTACTTC
CDR3aa: CASSPWAERTRETQYF

v_gene: TRBV27
len: 17
d_gene: TRBD1
j_gene: TRBJ1-1
abundance: few
CDR3nt: TGTGCCAGCAGTTTCAGTACCGGGACAGGGGGCTCAACTGAAGCTTTCTTT
CDR3aa: CASSFSTGTGGSTEAFF

v_gene: TRBV5-1
len: 13
d_gene: -
j_gene: TRBJ1-2
abundance: -
CDR3nt: TGCGCCAGCAGCTTGGCTGGGCACAGTGGCTACACCTTC
CDR3aa: CASSLAGHSGYTF

v_gene: TRBV7-8
len: 17
d_gene: TRBD2
j_gene: TRBJ2-3
abundance: -
CDR3nt: TGTGCCAGCAGCTTAGCGGAGCGGGGGGGCAGTACAGATACGCAGTATTTT
CDR3aa: CASSLAERGGSTDTQYF

v_gene: TRBV21-1
len: 17
d_gene: -
j_gene: TRBJ1-4
abundance: -
CDR3nt: TGTGCCAGCAGCAAAACGGGGTCCTCAACCGCAAATGAAAAACTGTTTTTT
CDR3aa: CASSKTGSSTANEKLFF

v_gene: TRBV5-1
len: 14
d_gene: TRBD1
j_gene: TRBJ1-5
abundance: -
CDR3nt: TGCGCCAGCAGCATTGGACAGGGCAATCAGCCCCAGCATTTT
CDR3aa: CASSIGQGNQPQHF

v_gene: TRBV10-3
len: 13
d_gene: -
j_gene: TRBJ1-3
abundance: once
CDR3nt: TGTGCCATCGGTGCGGACTCTGGAAACACCATATATTTT
CDR3aa: CAIGADSGNTIYF

v_gene: TRBV11-2
len: 14
d_gene: TRBD2
j_gene: TRBJ2-5
abundance: once
CDR3nt: TGTGCCAGCAGCCTGGGACTAGTTACGAAGACCCAGTACTTC
CDR3aa: CASSLGLVTKTQYF

v_gene: TRBV5-4
len: 14
d_gene: TRBD2
j_gene: TRBJ2-1
abundance: -
CDR3nt: TGTGCCAGCAGCTTCGAAGTAGCGGGGGGGCAGCAGTTCTTC
CDR3aa: CASSFEVAGGQQFF

v_gene: TRBV7-9
len: 14
d_gene: -
j_gene: TRBJ1-2
abundance: few
CDR3nt: TGTGCCAGCAGCTTAGCGTTCCAGGGCTTCGGCTACACCTTC
CDR3aa: CASSLAFQGFGYTF

v_gene: TRBV11-2
len: 16
d_gene: TRBD1
j_gene: TRBJ1-2
abundance: -
CDR3nt: TGTGCCAGCAGCTTGAATGATGGGACAGGCGACTATGGCTACACCTTC
CDR3aa: CASSLNDGTGDYGYTF